In its sample, the clone carrying this T cell receptor beta chain was seen many times. What it recognizes is unknown. This entry belongs to a study of T cells in Graves' hyperthyroidism and ophthalmopathy. Study results and limitations: Ophthalmopathy was model-predicted a median about 6 months pre-onset.

TCR beta CDR3 sequences were amplified from RNA transcripts. In the first-round RT-PCR of the TCR CDR3, the HTBI primer set was used. TCRdb re-called the multiplex PCR reads with MiXCR, one entry per CDR3 protein. The table lists hundreds of thousands of distinct CDR3 sequences, more than 15% of them singletons. This CDR3 is 17 amino acids long. V lost 7 bases, J lost 6 bases, and 25 bases lay in between. Germline V CDR1 and CDR2: MDHEN, SYDVKM. This clonotype was sampled from a woman aged 18 to 35 with Graves' hyperthyroidism. This rearrangement joins TRBV28 to TRBJ1-5, with D possibly matching TRBD1 (5 bases). The sequenced sample consisted of blood. The CDR3 coding sequence is TGTGCCAGCACCAACGTCCCGCTCGGGCCGGGGGGTCAGCCCCAGCATTTT. Translated: CASTNVPLGPGGQPQHF. The full variable domain, rest sourced from reference TRBV28 and TRBJ1-5, is DVKVTQSSRYLVKRTGEKVFLECVQDMDHENMFWYRQDPGLGLRLIYFSYDVKMKEKGDIPEGYSVSREKKERFSLILESASTNQTSMYLCASTNVPLGPGGQPQHFGDGTRLSIL.